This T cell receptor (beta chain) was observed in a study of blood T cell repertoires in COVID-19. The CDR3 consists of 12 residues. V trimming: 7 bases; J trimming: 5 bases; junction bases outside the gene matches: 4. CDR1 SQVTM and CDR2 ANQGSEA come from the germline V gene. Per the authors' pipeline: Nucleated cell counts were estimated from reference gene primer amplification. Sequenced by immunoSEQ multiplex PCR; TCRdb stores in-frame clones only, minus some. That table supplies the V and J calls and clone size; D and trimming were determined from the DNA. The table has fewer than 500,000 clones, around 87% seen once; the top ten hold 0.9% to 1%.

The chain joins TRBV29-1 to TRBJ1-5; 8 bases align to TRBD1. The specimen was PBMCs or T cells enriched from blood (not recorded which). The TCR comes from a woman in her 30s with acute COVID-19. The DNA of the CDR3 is TGCAGCGCGACGACAGGGGATCAGCCCCAGCATTTT. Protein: CSATTGDQPQHF.